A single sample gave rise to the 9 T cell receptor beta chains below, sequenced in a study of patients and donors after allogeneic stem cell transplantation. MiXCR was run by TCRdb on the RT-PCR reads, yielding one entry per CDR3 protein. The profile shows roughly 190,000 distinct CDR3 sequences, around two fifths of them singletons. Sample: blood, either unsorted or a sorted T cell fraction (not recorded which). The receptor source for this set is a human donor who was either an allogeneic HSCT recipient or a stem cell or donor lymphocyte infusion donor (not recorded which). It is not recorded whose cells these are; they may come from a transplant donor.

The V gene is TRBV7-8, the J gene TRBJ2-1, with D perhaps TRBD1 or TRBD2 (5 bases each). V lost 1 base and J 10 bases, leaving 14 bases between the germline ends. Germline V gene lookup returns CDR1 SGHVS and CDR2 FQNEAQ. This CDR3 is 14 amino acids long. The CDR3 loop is CASSLGGARSEQFF. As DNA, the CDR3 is TGTGCCAGCAGCTTAGGAGGGGCCAGATCCGAGCAGTTCTTC. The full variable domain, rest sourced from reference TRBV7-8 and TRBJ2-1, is GAGVSQSPRYKVAKRGQDVALRCDPISGHVSLFWYQQALGQGPEFLTYFQNEAQLDKSGLPSDRFFAERPEGSVSTLKIQRTQQEDSAVYLCASSLGGARSEQFFGPGTRLTVL.

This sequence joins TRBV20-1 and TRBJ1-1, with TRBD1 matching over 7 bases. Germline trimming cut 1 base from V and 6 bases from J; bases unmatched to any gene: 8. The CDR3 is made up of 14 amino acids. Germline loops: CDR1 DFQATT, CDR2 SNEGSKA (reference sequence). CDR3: CSARGDSKSPEAFF. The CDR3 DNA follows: TGCAGTGCTAGAGGGGACAGTAAAAGCCCTGAAGCTTTCTTT.

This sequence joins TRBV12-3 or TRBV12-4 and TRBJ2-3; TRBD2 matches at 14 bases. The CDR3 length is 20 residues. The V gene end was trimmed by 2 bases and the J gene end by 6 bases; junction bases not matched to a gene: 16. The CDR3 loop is CASSLPRLAGGPTSFDTQYF. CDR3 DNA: TGTGCCAGCAGTTTACCCCGACTAGCGGGAGGGCCCACTTCATTTGATACGCAGTATTTT.

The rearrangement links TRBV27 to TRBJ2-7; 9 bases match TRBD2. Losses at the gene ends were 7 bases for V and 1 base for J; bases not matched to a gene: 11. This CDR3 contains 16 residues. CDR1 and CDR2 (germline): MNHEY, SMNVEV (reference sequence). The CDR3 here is CASTVSGRASSYEQYF. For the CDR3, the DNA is TGTGCCAGCACTGTTAGCGGGAGAGCATCATCCTACGAGCAGTACTTC.

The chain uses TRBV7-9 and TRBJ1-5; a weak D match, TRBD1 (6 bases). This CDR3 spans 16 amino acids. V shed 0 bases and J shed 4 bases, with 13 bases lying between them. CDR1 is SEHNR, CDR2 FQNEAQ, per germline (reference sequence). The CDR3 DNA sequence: TGTGCCAGCAGCTTAGCTTTGGACAGTTGGAATCAGCCCCAGCATTTT. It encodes CASSLALDSWNQPQHF.

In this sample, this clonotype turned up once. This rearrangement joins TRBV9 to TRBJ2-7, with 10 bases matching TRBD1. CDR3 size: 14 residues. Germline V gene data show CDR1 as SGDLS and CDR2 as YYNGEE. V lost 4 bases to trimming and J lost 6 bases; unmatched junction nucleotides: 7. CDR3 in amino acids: CASSFRDRGSEQYF. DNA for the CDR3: TGTGCCAGCAGCTTCCGGGACAGGGGTAGCGAGCAGTACTTC.

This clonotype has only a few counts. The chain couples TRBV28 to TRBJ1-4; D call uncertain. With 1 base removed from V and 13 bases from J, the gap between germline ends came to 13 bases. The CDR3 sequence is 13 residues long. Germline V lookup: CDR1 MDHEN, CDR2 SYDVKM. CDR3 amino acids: CASSLYGRGRLFF. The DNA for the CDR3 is TGTGCCAGCAGTTTATACGGCCGGGGTCGACTGTTTTTT.

Written as DNA, the CDR3 is TGTGCCAGCTCACCCACTTCGGGAGAGACCCAGTACTTC. It yields the protein CASSPTSGETQYF. V usage is TRBV18 and J usage is TRBJ2-5; D is undetermined. The germline V gene encodes CDR1 KGHSH and CDR2 LQKENI. This CDR3 spans 13 amino acids. With 3 bases removed from V and 4 bases from J, the gap between germline ends came to 9 bases.

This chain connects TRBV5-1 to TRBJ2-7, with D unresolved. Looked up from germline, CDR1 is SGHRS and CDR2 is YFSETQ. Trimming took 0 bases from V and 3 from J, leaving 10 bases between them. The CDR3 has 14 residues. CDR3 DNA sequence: TGCGCCAGCAGCTTGGGTCGGGCCGGCTACGAGCAGTACTTC. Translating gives CASSLGRAGYEQYF.